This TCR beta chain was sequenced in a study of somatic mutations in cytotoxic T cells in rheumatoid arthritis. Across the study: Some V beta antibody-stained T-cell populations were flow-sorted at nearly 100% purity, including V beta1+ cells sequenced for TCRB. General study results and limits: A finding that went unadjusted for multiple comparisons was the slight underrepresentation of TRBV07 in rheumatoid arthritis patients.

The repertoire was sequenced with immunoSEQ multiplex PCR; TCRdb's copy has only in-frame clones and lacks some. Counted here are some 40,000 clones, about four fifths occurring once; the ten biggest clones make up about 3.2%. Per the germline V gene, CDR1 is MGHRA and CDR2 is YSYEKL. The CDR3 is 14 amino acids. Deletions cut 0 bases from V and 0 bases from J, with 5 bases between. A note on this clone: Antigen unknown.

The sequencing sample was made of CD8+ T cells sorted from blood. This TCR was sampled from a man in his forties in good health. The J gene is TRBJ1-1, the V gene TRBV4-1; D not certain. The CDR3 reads CASSQDGMNTEAFF. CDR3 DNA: TGCGCCAGCAGCCAAGATGGGATGAACACTGAAGCTTTCTTT.